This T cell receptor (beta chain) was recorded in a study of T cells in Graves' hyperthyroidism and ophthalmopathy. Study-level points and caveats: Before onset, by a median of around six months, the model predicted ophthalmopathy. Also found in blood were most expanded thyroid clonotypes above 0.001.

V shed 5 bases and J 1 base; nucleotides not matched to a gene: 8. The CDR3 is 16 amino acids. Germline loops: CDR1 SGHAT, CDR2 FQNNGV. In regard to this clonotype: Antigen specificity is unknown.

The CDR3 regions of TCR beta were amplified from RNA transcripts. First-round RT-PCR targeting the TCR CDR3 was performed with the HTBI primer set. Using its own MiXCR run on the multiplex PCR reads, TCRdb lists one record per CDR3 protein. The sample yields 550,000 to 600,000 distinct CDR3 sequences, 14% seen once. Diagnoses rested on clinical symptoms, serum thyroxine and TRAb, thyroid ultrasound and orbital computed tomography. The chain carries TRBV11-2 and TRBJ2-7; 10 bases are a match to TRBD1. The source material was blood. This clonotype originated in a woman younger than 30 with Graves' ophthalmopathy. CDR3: CASSQKGTGESYEQYF. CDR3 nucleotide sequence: TGTGCCAGCAGCCAGAAAGGGACAGGGGAGTCCTACGAGCAGTACTTC.